The 20 T cell receptor beta chains in this list originate from one sample, sequenced in a study of PD-1 blockade in mismatch repair-deficient tumors. Some clones are missing from TCRdb's copy, which holds only in-frame ones; the method was immunoSEQ multiplex PCR. Of some 84,000 clones detected, 65% to 85% appear once; the ten largest clones hold roughly 2.7%. The sequenced sample was peripheral blood, obtained 12 weeks after starting pembrolizumab. The receptors come from an adult with mismatch repair-deficient cancer.

The J gene is TRBJ1-2, the V gene TRBV5-6, with TRBD1 identical over 7 bases. Germline V gene sequence: CDR1 SGHDT, CDR2 YYEEEE. Germline trimming cut 5 bases from V and 0 bases from J; bases unmatched to any gene: 7. The CDR3 runs 15 residues. DNA for the CDR3: TGTGCCAGCAGTGGGGGGACAGCTACTAACTATGGCTACACCTTC. Residues: CASSGGTATNYGYTF.

The chain joins TRBV5-1 to TRBJ2-5; a possible D gene is TRBD2 (6 bases). The length of the CDR3 is 16 residues. Trimming removed 0 bases at V and 2 bases at J, with 14 bases between. CDR1 is SGHRS, CDR2 YFSETQ, per germline. Here the CDR3 reads CASSLGGRPGQETQYF. DNA of the CDR3: TGCGCCAGCAGCTTGGGGGGGAGGCCGGGGCAAGAGACCCAGTACTTC.

The chain recombines TRBV27 with TRBJ2-1; D not resolved. The germline CDR1 and CDR2 sequences are MNHEY and SMNVEV (reference sequence). The CDR3 has 13 residues. Trimming cost V 3 bases and J 6 bases, with 9 bases left between them. In DNA form, the CDR3 reads TGTGCCAGCAGTTTCGGAGCACCCAATGAGCAGTTCTTC. Amino acids: CASSFGAPNEQFF.

CDR3 nucleotide sequence: TGTGCCAGCAGCGTAGGGTTTGGGGAGACCCAGTACTTC. It translates to CASSVGFGETQYF. V and J are TRBV9 and TRBJ2-5; D not resolved. This CDR3 is 13 amino acids long. Deletions cut 0 bases from V and 5 bases from J, with 8 bases between. The germline V gene encodes CDR1 SGDLS and CDR2 YYNGEE.

The CDR3 sequence: CASSFARGAKNIQYF. The CDR3 nucleotides are TGTGCCAGCAGTTTCGCACGGGGAGCCAAAAACATTCAGTACTTC. The chain carries TRBV28 and TRBJ2-4; perhaps TRBD2 as D (5 bases). Trimming took 3 bases from V and 0 from J, leaving 9 bases between them. This CDR3 region has 15 residues. The germline CDR1 and CDR2 sequences are MDHEN and SYDVKM.

This clone was picked up one time. The chain links TRBV15 to TRBJ2-7; the D gene is possibly TRBD1 (6 bases). The CDR3 is made up of 14 amino acids. CDR1 and CDR2 from the germline V gene are LNHNV and YYDKDF (reference sequence). Trimming shortened V by 5 bases and J by 2 bases, and 13 bases separated the two germline ends. The DNA for the CDR3 is TGTGCCACCAGCGCAGACAGGAGGACCTACGAGCAGTACTTC. Its translation is CATSADRRTYEQYF.

This rearrangement joins TRBV7-3 to TRBJ1-2; maybe TRBD1 (6 bases). V lost 4 bases to trimming and J lost 4 bases, with 13 bases between them. The CDR3 has 14 residues. The germline CDR1 and CDR2 sequences are SGHTA and FQGTGA. The DNA of the CDR3 is TGTGCCAGCAGCTCCCACGGGGGGCCCTATGGCTACACCTTC. It translates to CASSSHGGPYGYTF.

J is TRBJ2-1 and V is TRBV7-2; perhaps TRBD2 as D (6 bases). Germline V gene sequence: CDR1 SGHTA, CDR2 FQGNSA. V gave up 2 bases and J gave up 4 bases, with 12 bases separating them. CDR3 size: 15 residues. CDR3 region: CASSLSDGGYNEQFF. CDR3 DNA sequence: TGTGCCAGCAGCTTATCGGACGGGGGTTACAATGAGCAGTTCTTC. The whole variable domain, remainder taken from reference TRBV7-2 and TRBJ2-1, is GAGVSQSPSNKVTEKGKDVELRCDPISGHTALYWYRQSLGQGLEFLIYFQGNSAPDKSGLPSDRFSAERTGGSVSTLTIQRTQQEDSAVYLCASSLSDGGYNEQFFGPGTRLTVL.

Only a few counts were recorded for this clone. The V gene is TRBV6-6, the J gene TRBJ1-5, with a tentative D call TRBD1 (5 bases). The CDR3 covers 12 residues. Germline lookup yields CDR1 MNHNY and CDR2 SVGAGI (reference sequence). V was shortened by 6 bases and J by 4 bases, with 7 bases between the two germline ends. This CDR3 is CASREGNQPQHF. The CDR3 DNA follows: TGTGCCAGCAGGGAGGGGAATCAGCCCCAGCATTTT.

This chain connects TRBV21-1 to TRBJ1-5; no DNA check was done on the table's D call, TRBD1. TRBV21-1 is given as a pseudogene. This CDR3 is built from 13 residues. In DNA, the CDR3 is TGTGCCAGCAGCCCGCCCGGACAGGTGGCCCAGCATTTT. This gives the protein CASSPPGQVAQHF.

The chain combines TRBV27 with TRBJ1-2, with D perhaps matching TRBD1 (5 bases). V was pared by 4 bases and J by 4 bases, with 10 bases between. Germline CDR1 and CDR2: MNHEY and SMNVEV (reference sequence). This CDR3 is 13 amino acids long. The CDR3 DNA reads as TGTGCCAGCAGTTCCGGGACGGTCTATGGCTACACCTTC. Protein: CASSSGTVYGYTF.

The rearrangement links TRBV7-9 to TRBJ2-5; 7 bases align to TRBD2. The germline CDR1 and CDR2 sequences are SEHNR and FQNEAQ (reference sequence). V gave up 5 bases and J gave up 2 bases; unmatched junction bases: 11. CDR3 size: 16 residues. The CDR3 is CASSTRLADLQETQYF. The CDR3 DNA sequence: TGTGCCAGCAGCACCCGACTAGCAGACCTTCAAGAGACCCAGTACTTC.

The rearrangement joins TRBV11-1 to TRBJ2-6, with a tentative D call TRBD1 (5 bases). The germline gives CDR1 SGHAT, CDR2 FQDESV (reference sequence). V dropped 5 bases and J dropped 3 bases, with 14 bases sitting between them. The CDR3 covers 16 residues. CDR3 protein: CASSPPRTSGANVLTF. Written as DNA, the CDR3 is TGTGCCAGCAGCCCACCCCGGACAAGTGGGGCCAACGTCCTGACTTTC.

In DNA, the CDR3 is TGTGCCAGCAGCCCCGTGAGGGGGTTCAGTCAGGGGACAGATACGCAGTATTTT. Translating it yields CASSPVRGFSQGTDTQYF. The rearrangement joins TRBV27 to TRBJ2-3, with D maybe TRBD1 (6 bases). Trimming shortened V by 6 bases and J by 3 bases, and 25 bases separated the two germline ends. CDR3 size: 18 residues. CDR1 MNHEY and CDR2 SMNVEV come from the germline V gene (reference sequence).

This sequence joins TRBV5-1 and TRBJ2-7; 10 nucleotides agree with TRBD1. With V trimmed by 5 bases and J by 2 bases, 7 bases remained unmatched. CDR1 SGHRS and CDR2 YFSETQ come from the germline V gene. The CDR3 loop spans 15 amino acids. The CDR3 reads CASRPGTGETYEQYF. The CDR3 DNA reads as TGCGCCAGCAGACCAGGGACAGGGGAAACCTACGAGCAGTACTTC.

V is TRBV2 and J is TRBJ1-3; TRBD1 matches 7 bases. The V and J ends lost 6 bases and 8 bases, in that order; junction bases with no gene match: 19. The CDR3 has 17 residues. Germline lookup yields CDR1 SNHLY and CDR2 FYNNEI. CDR3 sequence reads: CASSKNGYRGNRDTIYF. Written as DNA, the CDR3 is TGTGCCAGCAGCAAGAACGGATACAGGGGAAATAGGGACACCATATATTTT.

This clone was seen only once. This sequence joins TRBV19 and TRBJ2-1, with 9 bases lining up with TRBD2. CDR3 length: 16 residues. The V segment lost 3 bases and the J segment 1 base; nucleotides outside the gene matches: 4. CDR1 and CDR2 from the germline V gene are LNHDA and SQIVND (reference sequence). Here the CDR3 reads CASSISAGGSYNEQFF. CDR3 bases: TGTGCCAGTAGTATTTCGGCGGGAGGGTCCTACAATGAGCAGTTCTTC.

The chain combines TRBV4-1 with TRBJ2-7; 7 nucleotides match TRBD2. The CDR3 is 17 amino acids. V dropped 0 bases and J dropped 3; count of bases not matched to a gene: 11. Germline lookup yields CDR1 MGHRA and CDR2 YSYEKL. In DNA form, the CDR3 reads TGCGCCAGCAGCCAAGATGGTGGCGGGAGTCCAGTCTACGAGCAGTACTTC. Residues: CASSQDGGGSPVYEQYF.

The CDR3 reads CASHTGASYGANVLTF. Here the CDR3 DNA reads TGTGCCAGCCACACGGGGGCGTCGTACGGGGCCAACGTCCTGACTTTC. V usage is TRBV6-4 and J usage is TRBJ2-6, with D perhaps given as TRBD1 or TRBD2 (6 bases each). Germline loops: CDR1 MRHNA, CDR2 SNTAGT. The CDR3 totals 16 residues. Trimming removed 8 bases from V and 4 bases from J, with 18 bases in between.

Concerning this clone itself: The junction departs from germline at one end; a sequencing error may be responsible. The rearrangement uses TRBV7-7 and TRBJ2-1; a possible D gene is TRBD2 (6 bases). CDR3 length: 14 amino acids. Germline values: CDR1 SSHAT, CDR2 FNYEAQ (reference sequence). CDR3 sequence reads: CASSLGTGLDEQFF. The CDR3 DNA sequence: TGTGCTAGCAGCTTAGGGACTGGGCTGGATGAGCAGTTCTTC.